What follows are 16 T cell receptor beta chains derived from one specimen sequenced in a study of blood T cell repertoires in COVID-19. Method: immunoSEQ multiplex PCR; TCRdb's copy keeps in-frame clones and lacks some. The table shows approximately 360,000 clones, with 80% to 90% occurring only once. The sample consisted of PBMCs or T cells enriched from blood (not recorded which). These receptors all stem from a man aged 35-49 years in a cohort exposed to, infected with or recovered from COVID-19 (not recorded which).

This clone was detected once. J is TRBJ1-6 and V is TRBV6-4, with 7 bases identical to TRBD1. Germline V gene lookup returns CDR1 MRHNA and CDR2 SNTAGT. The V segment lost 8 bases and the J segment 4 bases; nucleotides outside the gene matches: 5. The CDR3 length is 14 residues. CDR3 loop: CASAGTAYNSPLHF. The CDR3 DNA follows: TGTGCCAGCGCTGGGACAGCTTATAATTCACCCCTCCACTTT.

CDR3 in DNA: TGCAGCGCCCGCGGGCTAGCGGCTAGCACAGATACGCAGTATTTT. Protein sequence: CSARGLAASTDTQYF. This sequence joins TRBV29-1 and TRBJ2-3, with 7 bases lining up with TRBD2. The J segment lost 0 bases and the V segment lost 7 bases, leaving 10 bases of the junction unmatched. This CDR3 is built from 15 residues. Looked up from germline, CDR1 is SQVTM and CDR2 is ANQGSEA.

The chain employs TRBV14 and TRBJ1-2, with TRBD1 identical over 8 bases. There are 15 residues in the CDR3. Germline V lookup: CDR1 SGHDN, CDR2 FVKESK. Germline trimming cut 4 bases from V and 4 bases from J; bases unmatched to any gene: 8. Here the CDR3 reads CASSRDRGPSYGYTF. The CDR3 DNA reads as TGTGCCAGCAGCCGAGACAGGGGCCCTAGCTATGGCTACACCTTC.

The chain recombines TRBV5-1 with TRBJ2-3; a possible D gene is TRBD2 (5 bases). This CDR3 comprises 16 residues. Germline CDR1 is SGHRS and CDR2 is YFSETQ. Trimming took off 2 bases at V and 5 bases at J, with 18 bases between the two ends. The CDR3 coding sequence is TGCGCCAGCAGCTTAAGAGCTCCGGGAATAGGAGATACGCAGTATTTT. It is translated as CASSLRAPGIGDTQYF.

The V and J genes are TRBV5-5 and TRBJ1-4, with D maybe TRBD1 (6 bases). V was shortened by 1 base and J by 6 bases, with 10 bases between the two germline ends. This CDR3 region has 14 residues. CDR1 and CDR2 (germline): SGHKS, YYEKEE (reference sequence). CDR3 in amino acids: CASSLRGGDEKLFF. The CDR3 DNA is TGTGCCAGCAGCTTGAGAGGGGGTGATGAAAAACTGTTTTTT.

The CDR3 spells CATSRPGQGARQPQHF. The CDR3 nucleotides read TGTGCCACCAGCAGACCGGGACAGGGGGCAAGGCAGCCCCAGCATTTT. The chain combines TRBV15 with TRBJ1-5, with TRBD1 matching over 12 bases. The germline gives CDR1 LNHNV, CDR2 YYDKDF (reference sequence). With 2 bases clipped from V and 7 bases from J, the junction kept 6 bases outside the gene matches. This CDR3 is built from 16 residues.

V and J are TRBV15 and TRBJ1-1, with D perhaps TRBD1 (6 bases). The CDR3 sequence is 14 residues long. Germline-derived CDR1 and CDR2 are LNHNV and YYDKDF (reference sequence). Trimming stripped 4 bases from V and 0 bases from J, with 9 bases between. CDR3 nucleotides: TGTGCCACCAGCACCCGGACAGTGAACACTGAAGCTTTCTTT. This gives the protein CATSTRTVNTEAFF.

CDR3 nucleotide sequence: TGTGCCAGCAGCCCCTCGGGCGGGTCCCAAGAGACCCAGTACTTC. The encoded protein is CASSPSGGSQETQYF. The chain uses TRBV4-2 and TRBJ2-5; TRBD2 might be the D (5 bases). CDR1 is LGHNA and CDR2 is YNFKEQ in the germline V gene. The CDR3 sequence is 15 residues long. V lost 4 bases and J 1 base, leaving 13 bases between the germline ends.

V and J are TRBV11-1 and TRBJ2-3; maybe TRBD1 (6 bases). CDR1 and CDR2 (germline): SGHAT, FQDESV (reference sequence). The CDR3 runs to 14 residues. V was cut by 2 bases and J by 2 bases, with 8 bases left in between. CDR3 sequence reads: CASSLRTATDTQYF. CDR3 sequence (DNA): TGTGCCAGCAGCTTACGGACAGCCACAGATACGCAGTATTTT. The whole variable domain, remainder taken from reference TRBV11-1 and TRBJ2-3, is EAEVAQSPRYKITEKSQAVAFWCDPISGHATLYWYRQILGQGPELLVQFQDESVVDDSQLPKDRFSAERLKGVDSTLKIQPAELGDSAMYLCASSLRTATDTQYFGPGTRLTVL.

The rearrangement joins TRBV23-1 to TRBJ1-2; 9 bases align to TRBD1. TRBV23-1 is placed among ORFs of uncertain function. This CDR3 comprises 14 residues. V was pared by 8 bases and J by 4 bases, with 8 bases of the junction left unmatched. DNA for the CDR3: TGCGCCAGCCGCATGACAGGGGGGTTCTATGGCTACACCTTC. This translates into CASRMTGGFYGYTF.

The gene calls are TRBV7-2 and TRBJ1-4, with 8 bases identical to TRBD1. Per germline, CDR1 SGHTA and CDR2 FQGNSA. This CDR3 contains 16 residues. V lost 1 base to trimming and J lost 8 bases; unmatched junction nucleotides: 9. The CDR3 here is CASSLVLGQVGEKLFF. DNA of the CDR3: TGTGCCAGCAGCTTAGTCCTGGGACAGGTGGGGGAAAAACTGTTTTTT.

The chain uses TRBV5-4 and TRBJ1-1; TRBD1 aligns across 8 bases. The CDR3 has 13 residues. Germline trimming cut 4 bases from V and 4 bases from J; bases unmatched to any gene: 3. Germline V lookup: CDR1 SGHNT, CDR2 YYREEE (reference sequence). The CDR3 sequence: CASSVQGGTEAFF. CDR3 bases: TGTGCCAGCAGCGTACAGGGGGGCACTGAAGCTTTCTTT.

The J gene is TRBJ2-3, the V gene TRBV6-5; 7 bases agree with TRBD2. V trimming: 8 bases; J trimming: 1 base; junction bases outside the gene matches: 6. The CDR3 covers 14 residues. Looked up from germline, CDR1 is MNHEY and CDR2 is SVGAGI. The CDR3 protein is CASLGRGRTDTQYF. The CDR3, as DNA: TGTGCCAGCCTGGGGAGGGGCCGCACAGATACGCAGTATTTT.

Written as DNA, the CDR3 is TGTGCCAGCAGCTTAGCACTAGCGGGGAAGGGTGGGGCCAACGTCCTGACTTTC. Residues: CASSLALAGKGGANVLTF. The chain carries TRBV7-2 and TRBJ2-6; 10 positions agree with TRBD2. The CDR3 totals 18 residues. The V gene's germline CDR1 is SGHTA and CDR2 FQGNSA. The V segment lost 0 bases and the J segment 3 bases; nucleotides outside the gene matches: 5.

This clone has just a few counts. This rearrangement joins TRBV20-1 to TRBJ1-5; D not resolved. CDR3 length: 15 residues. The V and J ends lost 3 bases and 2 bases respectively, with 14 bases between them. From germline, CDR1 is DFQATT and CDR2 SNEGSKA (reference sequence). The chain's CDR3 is CSASSGPFGNQPQHF. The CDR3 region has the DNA TGCAGTGCTAGTTCTGGGCCTTTTGGCAATCAGCCCCAGCATTTT.

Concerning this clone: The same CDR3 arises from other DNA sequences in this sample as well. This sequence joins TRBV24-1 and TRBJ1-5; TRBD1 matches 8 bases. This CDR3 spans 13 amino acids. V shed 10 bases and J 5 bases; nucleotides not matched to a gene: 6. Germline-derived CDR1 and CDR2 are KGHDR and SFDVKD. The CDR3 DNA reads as TGTGCCACAGCAGGACAGGGAGATCAGCCCCAGCATTTT. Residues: CATAGQGDQPQHF.